This T cell receptor (beta chain) came from a study of blood T cell repertoires in COVID-19. Study at large: Samples representing acute and convalescent COVID-19 were sourced from the United States, Italy and Spain. PBMCs, B-cell-depleted T cells, or T cells were the source of the cDNA or gDNA that made up the material.

Germline V gene data show CDR1 as LGHNA and CDR2 as YSLEER. This CDR3 comprises 15 residues. V lost 5 bases, J lost 9 bases, and 8 bases stayed unmatched. Sequencing used immunoSEQ multiplex PCR; TCRdb keeps in-frame clones, though not all of them. The sample shows 220,000 or so clones, 89% of them seen only once. Material for sequencing was peripheral blood. The chain carries TRBV4-3 and TRBJ2-1, with 12 bases that match TRBD1. This TCR came from a man aged 60 to 75 who had recovered from COVID-19. For the CDR3, the DNA is TGCGCCAGCAGCGCGCCGGGACAGGGGGCAGGTGAGCAGTTCTTC. Translated: CASSAPGQGAGEQFF.